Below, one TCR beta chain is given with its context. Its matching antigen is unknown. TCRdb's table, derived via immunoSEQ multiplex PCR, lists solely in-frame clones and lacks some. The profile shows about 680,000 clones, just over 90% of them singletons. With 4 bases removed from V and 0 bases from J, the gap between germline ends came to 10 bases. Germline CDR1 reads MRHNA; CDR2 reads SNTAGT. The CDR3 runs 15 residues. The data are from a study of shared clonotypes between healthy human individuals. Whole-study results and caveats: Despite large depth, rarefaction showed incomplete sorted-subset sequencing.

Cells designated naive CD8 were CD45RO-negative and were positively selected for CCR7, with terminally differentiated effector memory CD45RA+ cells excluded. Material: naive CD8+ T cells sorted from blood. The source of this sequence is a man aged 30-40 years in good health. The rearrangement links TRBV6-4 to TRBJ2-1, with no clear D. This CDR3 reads CASSADGSSYNEQFF. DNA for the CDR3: TGTGCCAGCAGTGCCGACGGTTCCTCCTACAATGAGCAGTTCTTC.